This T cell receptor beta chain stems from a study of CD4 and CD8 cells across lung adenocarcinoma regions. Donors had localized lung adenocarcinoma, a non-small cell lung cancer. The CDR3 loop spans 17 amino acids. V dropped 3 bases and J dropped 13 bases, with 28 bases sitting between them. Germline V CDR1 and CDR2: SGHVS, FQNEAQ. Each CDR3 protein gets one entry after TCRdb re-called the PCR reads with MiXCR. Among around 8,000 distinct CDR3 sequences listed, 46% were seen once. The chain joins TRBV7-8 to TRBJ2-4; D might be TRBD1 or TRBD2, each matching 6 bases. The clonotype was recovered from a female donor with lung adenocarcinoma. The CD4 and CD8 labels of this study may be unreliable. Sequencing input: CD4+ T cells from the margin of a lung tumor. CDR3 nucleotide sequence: TGTGCCAGCAGCTTGGTGGAGGGGGGCGTAGCCAAAGACACCCAGTACTTC. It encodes CASSLVEGGVAKDTQYF.